These 22 T cell receptor beta chains originate from one sample sequenced in a study of long-term antiretroviral therapy in people with HIV. At the survey level, the v3.0 immunoSEQ assay was run. Generated by immunoSEQ multiplex PCR, the TCRdb table keeps only in-frame clones and is missing some. Here the sample spans about 16,000 clones, about four fifths being singletons. The specimen comprised unsorted PBMCs, sampled around 3.2 years after starting antiretroviral therapy. The receptors here all came from a woman aged 40-49 years with HIV.

The rearrangement joins TRBV30 to TRBJ1-6; D call uncertain. Germline CDR1 is GTSNPN and CDR2 is SVGIG (reference sequence). The V end was cut by 3 bases, the J end by 8 bases, with 17 bases between. The CDR3 covers 15 residues. CDR3 in amino acids: CAWSNQLTRDSPLHF. The CDR3, as DNA: TGTGCCTGGAGCAATCAACTCACGAGGGATTCACCCCTCCACTTT.

The gene calls are TRBV30 and TRBJ1-2; D unresolved. This CDR3 comprises 12 residues. CDR1 is GTSNPN and CDR2 is SVGIG in the germline V gene (reference sequence). V lost 2 bases and J 6 bases, leaving 10 bases between the germline ends. CDR3 sequence: CAWSPNTNGYTF. The CDR3 coding sequence is TGTGCCTGGAGTCCCAACACCAATGGCTACACCTTC.

V and J are TRBV25-1 and TRBJ1-1, with 7 bases fitting TRBD1. This CDR3 is built from 13 residues. The V and J ends lost 6 bases and 4 bases, in that order; junction bases with no gene match: 5. Per germline, CDR1 MGHDK and CDR2 SYGVNS. The CDR3 DNA reads as TGTGCCAGCAGAAGGACAGGTGGCACTGAAGCTTTCTTT. Protein product: CASRRTGGTEAFF.

The chain couples TRBV7-8 to TRBJ1-5; a weak D match, TRBD1 (6 bases). The CDR3 has 16 amino acids. Trimming cost V 1 base and J 3 bases, with 13 bases left between them. The germline V gene encodes CDR1 SGHVS and CDR2 FQNEAQ. CDR3 amino acids: CASSLEAGVYNQPQHF. As DNA, the CDR3 is TGTGCCAGCAGCTTAGAGGCAGGGGTATACAATCAGCCCCAGCATTTT.

This clone has more than one count but fewer than ten. The chain has TRBV29-1 and TRBJ1-1; D gene uncertain. The CDR3 has 12 amino acids. In germline, CDR1 is SQVTM, CDR2 ANQGSEA. Trimming stripped 5 bases from V and 8 bases from J, with 15 bases between. CDR3 sequence reads: CSVKSGVGEAFF. The CDR3 DNA is TGCAGCGTTAAGAGTGGGGTTGGGGAAGCTTTCTTT.

This chain links TRBV30 with TRBJ2-1; TRBD2 agrees at 9 bases. Germline V gives CDR1 GTSNPN, CDR2 SVGIG (reference sequence). J gave up 15 bases and V 2 bases, and 8 bases lay outside the gene matches. The CDR3 is made up of 12 amino acids. The CDR3, as DNA: TGTGCCTGGAGTTCTGGCGGGGGGGCCATGTTCTTC. Amino acid sequence: CAWSSGGGAMFF.

The chain carries TRBV7-9 and TRBJ1-1; 7 nucleotides agree with TRBD1. The junction had 6 bases not matched to a gene; V was cut back by 4 bases and J by 7 bases. This CDR3 spans 13 amino acids. Germline assignment: CDR1 SEHNR and CDR2 FQNEAQ (reference sequence). The CDR3 DNA sequence: TGTGCCAGCAGCTCGGACAGGATAAGTGAAGCTTTCTTT. It yields the protein CASSSDRISEAFF. Based on the CDR3 plus reference TRBV7-9 and TRBJ1-1, the full variable domain is DTGVSQNPRHKITKRGQNVTFRCDPISEHNRLYWYRQTLGQGPEFLTYFQNEAQLEKSRLLSDRFSAERPKGSFSTLEIQRTEQGDSAMYLCASSSDRISEAFFGQGTRLTVV.

The gene calls are TRBV7-8 and TRBJ1-4; D not certain. Germline CDR1 is SGHVS and CDR2 is FQNEAQ. V lost 5 bases and J 8 bases, leaving 12 bases between the germline ends. The CDR3 consists of 13 residues. The CDR3 DNA sequence: TGTGCCAGCAGCAGGAGGGAGGGCGAAAAACTGTTTTTT. This codes for CASSRREGEKLFF.

This chain joins TRBV5-1 and TRBJ2-1; no reliable D call. V lost 0 bases, J lost 0 bases, and 13 bases lay in between. CDR1 and CDR2 from the germline V gene are SGHRS and YFSETQ. CDR3 size: 17 residues. CDR3 sequence reads: CASSLEFPPSSYNEQFF. The CDR3 region has the DNA TGCGCCAGCAGCTTGGAGTTCCCACCAAGCTCCTACAATGAGCAGTTCTTC.

This chain uses TRBV5-5 with TRBJ1-1; no reliable D call. The CDR3 is 13 amino acids. V was pared by 0 bases and J by 3 bases, with 6 bases between. Germline CDR1 reads SGHKS; CDR2 reads YYEKEE (reference sequence). For the CDR3, the DNA is TGTGCCAGCAGCTTGGTCCTGGACACTGAAGCTTTCTTT. Translation: CASSLVLDTEAFF.

The chain carries TRBV7-9 and TRBJ2-7, with TRBD2 identical over 12 bases. This CDR3 contains 16 residues. With V trimmed by 5 bases and J by 1 base, 6 bases remained unmatched. In germline, CDR1 is SEHNR, CDR2 FQNEAQ (reference sequence). In DNA, the CDR3 is TGTGCCAGCAGCCCAACGACTAGCGGGGGATCCTACGAGCAGTACTTC. This translates into CASSPTTSGGSYEQYF.

The chain has TRBV27 and TRBJ2-5; D is uncertain. Germline CDR1 MNHEY, CDR2 SMNVEV (reference sequence). V lost 2 bases, J lost 5 bases, and 21 bases lay in between. This CDR3 region has 17 residues. CDR3 nucleotide sequence: TGTGCCAGCAGTTTAAATTGGCGGTCAAGCCTCGAGGAGACCCAGTACTTC. The encoded protein is CASSLNWRSSLEETQYF.

A single count supports this clone. The J gene is TRBJ1-2, the V gene TRBV25-1; 9 nucleotides match TRBD1. This CDR3 region has 14 residues. Germline assignment: CDR1 MGHDK and CDR2 SYGVNS. V trimming: 2 bases; J trimming: 7 bases; junction bases outside the gene matches: 5. The CDR3 sequence is CASSEQQGAGGYTF. In nucleotides, the CDR3 is TGTGCCAGCAGTGAACAACAGGGGGCGGGTGGCTACACCTTC.

This clone has just a few counts. The chain is built from TRBV5-1 and TRBJ1-1; D perhaps matches TRBD1 (5 bases). V lost 0 bases and J 2 bases, leaving 8 bases between the germline ends. The germline V gene encodes CDR1 SGHRS and CDR2 YFSETQ. The CDR3 totals 14 residues. CDR3 DNA sequence: TGCGCCAGCAGCTTGGAGGGACCCAACACTGAAGCTTTCTTT. This sequence encodes CASSLEGPNTEAFF.

This rearrangement joins TRBV18 to TRBJ1-1; 9 nucleotides align to TRBD1. The length of the CDR3 is 16 residues. The V segment lost 3 bases and the J segment 5 bases; nucleotides outside the gene matches: 10. In germline, CDR1 is KGHSH, CDR2 LQKENI. The CDR3 DNA sequence: TGTGCCAGCTCACCTCCAAAGGGACAGGGAAAGACTGAAGCTTTCTTT. Translating gives CASSPPKGQGKTEAFF.

CDR3 nucleotide sequence: TGTGCCAGCAGCATAGCCGGAGGGTCTGATGAAAAACTGTTTTTT. Translated, it gives CASSIAGGSDEKLFF. The genes are TRBV6-1 and TRBJ1-4, with D hard to call. The CDR3 totals 15 residues. Germline CDR1 MNHNS, CDR2 SASEGT. Trimming took off 6 bases at V and 6 bases at J, with 17 bases between the two ends.

This chain connects TRBV7-2 to TRBJ1-2; no clear D. Germline V CDR1 and CDR2: SGHTA, FQGNSA. The CDR3 spans 14 residues. Trimming took off 1 base at V and 1 base at J, with 7 bases between the two ends. DNA of the CDR3: TGTGCCAGCAGCTTAGAGCGGGTTAACTATGGCTACACCTTC. Translation: CASSLERVNYGYTF.

V is TRBV18 and J is TRBJ1-5; D not resolved. This CDR3 has 16 amino acids. Germline values: CDR1 KGHSH, CDR2 LQKENI. V shed 2 bases and J shed 0 bases, with 11 bases lying between them. This chain's CDR3 is CASSPMAGLSNQPQHF. DNA of the CDR3: TGTGCCAGCTCACCAATGGCAGGACTTAGCAATCAGCCCCAGCATTTT.

In DNA, the CDR3 is TGTGCCAGCAGCTTTTTGGGCGAGCAGTACTTC. Translating it yields CASSFLGEQYF. This rearrangement joins TRBV7-2 to TRBJ2-7; D not certain. CDR3 length: 11 residues. The V gene lost 3 bases and the J gene lost 6 bases, with 6 bases spanning the gap. Germline assignment: CDR1 SGHTA and CDR2 FQGNSA.

The rearrangement links TRBV5-4 to TRBJ1-2; 12 bases map to TRBD1. The germline V gene encodes CDR1 SGHNT and CDR2 YYREEE (reference sequence). J gave up 8 bases and V 3 bases, and 14 bases lay outside the gene matches. This CDR3 region has 17 residues. The CDR3 reads CASSWGTGGFRGGGYTF. The CDR3 nucleotides are TGTGCCAGCAGCTGGGGGACAGGGGGCTTCCGAGGGGGAGGCTACACCTTC.

The chain joins TRBV19 to TRBJ1-4, with a possible D match to TRBD1 (6 bases). Germline CDR1 reads LNHDA; CDR2 reads SQIVND (reference sequence). This CDR3 comprises 12 residues. V was cut by 2 bases and J by 8 bases, with 6 bases left in between. CDR3 DNA: TGTGCCAGTAGTATACAGGGGGAAAAACTGTTTTTT. As protein: CASSIQGEKLFF.

This clone has more than one count but fewer than ten. This chain links TRBV18 with TRBJ1-2; D unresolved. Trimming cost V 3 bases and J 6 bases, with 20 bases left between them. CDR3 length equals 16 residues. Germline lookup yields CDR1 KGHSH and CDR2 LQKENI. The CDR3 region is CASSPGSVLYGDGYTF. DNA of the CDR3: TGTGCCAGCTCACCGGGGAGCGTACTATATGGTGATGGCTACACCTTC.